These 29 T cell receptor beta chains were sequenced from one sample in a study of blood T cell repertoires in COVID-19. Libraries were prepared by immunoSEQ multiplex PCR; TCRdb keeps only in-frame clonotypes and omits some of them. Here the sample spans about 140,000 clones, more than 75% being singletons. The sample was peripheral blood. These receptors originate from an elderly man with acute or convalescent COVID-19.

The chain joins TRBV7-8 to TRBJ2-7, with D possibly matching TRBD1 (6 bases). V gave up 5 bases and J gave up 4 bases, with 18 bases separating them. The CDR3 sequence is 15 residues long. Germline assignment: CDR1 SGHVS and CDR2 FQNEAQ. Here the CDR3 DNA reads TGTGCCAGCAGCCGACTCAGGGGCTTCCCTTACGAGCAGTACTTC. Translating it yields CASSRLRGFPYEQYF.

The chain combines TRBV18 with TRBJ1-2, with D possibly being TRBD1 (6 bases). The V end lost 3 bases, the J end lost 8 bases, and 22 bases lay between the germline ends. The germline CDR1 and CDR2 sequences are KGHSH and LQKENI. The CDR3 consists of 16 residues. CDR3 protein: CASSPSPPGAIGGYTF. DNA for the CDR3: TGTGCCAGCTCACCTTCTCCTCCAGGGGCCATCGGGGGCTACACCTTC.

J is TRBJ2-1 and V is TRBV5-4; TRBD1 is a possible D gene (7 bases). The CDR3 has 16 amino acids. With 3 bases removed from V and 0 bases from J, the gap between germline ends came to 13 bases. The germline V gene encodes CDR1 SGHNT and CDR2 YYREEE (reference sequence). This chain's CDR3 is CASSSQGTLSYNEQFF. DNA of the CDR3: TGTGCCAGCAGCTCACAGGGGACTCTCTCCTACAATGAGCAGTTCTTC. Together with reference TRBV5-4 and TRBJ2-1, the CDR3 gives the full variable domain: ETGVTQSPTHLIKTRGQQVTLRCSSQSGHNTVSWYQQALGQGPQFIFQYYREEENGRGNFPPRFSGLQFPNYSSELNVNALELDDSALYLCASSSQGTLSYNEQFFGPGTRLTVL.

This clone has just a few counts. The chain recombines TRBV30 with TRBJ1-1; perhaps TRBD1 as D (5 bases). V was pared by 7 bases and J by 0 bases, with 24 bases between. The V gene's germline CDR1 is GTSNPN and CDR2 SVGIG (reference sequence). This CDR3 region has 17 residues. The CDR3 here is CAYIPNFFDRMNTEAFF. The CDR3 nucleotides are TGTGCCTACATTCCAAACTTCTTTGACAGAATGAACACTGAAGCTTTCTTT.

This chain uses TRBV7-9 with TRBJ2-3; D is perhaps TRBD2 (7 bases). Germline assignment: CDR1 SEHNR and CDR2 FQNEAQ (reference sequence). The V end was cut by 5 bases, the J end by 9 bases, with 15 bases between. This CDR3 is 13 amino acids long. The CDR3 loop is CASSPSAGATQYF. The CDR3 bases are TGTGCCAGCAGCCCGTCGGCGGGGGCAACGCAGTATTTT. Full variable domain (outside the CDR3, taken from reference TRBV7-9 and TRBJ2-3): DTGVSQNPRHKITKRGQNVTFRCDPISEHNRLYWYRQTLGQGPEFLTYFQNEAQLEKSRLLSDRFSAERPKGSFSTLEIQRTEQGDSAMYLCASSPSAGATQYFGPGTRLTVL.

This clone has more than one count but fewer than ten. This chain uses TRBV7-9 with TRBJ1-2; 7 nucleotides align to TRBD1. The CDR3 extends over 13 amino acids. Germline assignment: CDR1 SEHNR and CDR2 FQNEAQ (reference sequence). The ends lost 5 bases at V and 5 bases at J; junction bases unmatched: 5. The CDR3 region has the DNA TGTGCCAGCAGCCTCGGACAGGAATATGGCTACACCTTC. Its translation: CASSLGQEYGYTF.

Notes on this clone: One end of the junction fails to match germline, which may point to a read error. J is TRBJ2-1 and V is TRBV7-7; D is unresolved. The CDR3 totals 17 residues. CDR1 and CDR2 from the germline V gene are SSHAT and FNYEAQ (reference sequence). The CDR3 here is CASSLGPLPSSYNEQFF. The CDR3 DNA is TGTGCTAGCAGCTTAGGGCCCCTCCCTAGCTCCTACAATGAGCAGTTCTTC.

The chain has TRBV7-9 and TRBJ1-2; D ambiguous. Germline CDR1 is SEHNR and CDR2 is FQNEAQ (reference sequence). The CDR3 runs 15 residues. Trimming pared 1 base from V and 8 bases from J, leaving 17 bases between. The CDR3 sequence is CASSLGASPGRGYTF. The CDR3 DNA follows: TGTGCCAGCAGCTTAGGGGCCAGCCCCGGGAGAGGCTACACCTTC.

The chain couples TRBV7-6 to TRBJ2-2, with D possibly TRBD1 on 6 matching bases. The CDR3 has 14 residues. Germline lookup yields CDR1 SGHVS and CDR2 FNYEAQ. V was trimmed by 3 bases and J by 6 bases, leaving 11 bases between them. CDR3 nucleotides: TGTGCCAGCAGCTTTCAGGGGCCCTCCGGGGAGCTGTTTTTT. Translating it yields CASSFQGPSGELFF.

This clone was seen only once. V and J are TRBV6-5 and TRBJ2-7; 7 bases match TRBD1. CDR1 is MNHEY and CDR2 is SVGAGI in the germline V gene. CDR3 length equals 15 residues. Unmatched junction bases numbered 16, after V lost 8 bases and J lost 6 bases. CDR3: CASGRKGARVGEQYF. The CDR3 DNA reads TGTGCCAGCGGTCGGAAGGGGGCGCGCGTAGGCGAGCAGTACTTC.

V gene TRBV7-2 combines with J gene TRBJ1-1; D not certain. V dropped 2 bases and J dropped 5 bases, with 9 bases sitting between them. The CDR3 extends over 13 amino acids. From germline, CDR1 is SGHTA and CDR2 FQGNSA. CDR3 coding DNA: TGTGCCAGCAGCTTAAGCTGGGAGACTGAAGCTTTCTTT. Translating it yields CASSLSWETEAFF.

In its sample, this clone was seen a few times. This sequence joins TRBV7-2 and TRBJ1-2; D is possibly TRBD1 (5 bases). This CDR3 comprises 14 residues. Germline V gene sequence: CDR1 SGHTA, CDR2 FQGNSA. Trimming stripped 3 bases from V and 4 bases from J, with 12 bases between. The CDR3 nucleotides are TGTGCCAGCAGCTTCCAGGGATCTGGCTATGGCTACACCTTC. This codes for CASSFQGSGYGYTF.

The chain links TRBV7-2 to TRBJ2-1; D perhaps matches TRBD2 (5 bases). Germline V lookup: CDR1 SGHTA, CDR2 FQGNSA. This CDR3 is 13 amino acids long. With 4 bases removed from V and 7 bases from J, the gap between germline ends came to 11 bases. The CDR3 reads CASSYFTRNEQFF. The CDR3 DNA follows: TGTGCCAGCAGCTATTTTACTAGAAATGAGCAGTTCTTC.

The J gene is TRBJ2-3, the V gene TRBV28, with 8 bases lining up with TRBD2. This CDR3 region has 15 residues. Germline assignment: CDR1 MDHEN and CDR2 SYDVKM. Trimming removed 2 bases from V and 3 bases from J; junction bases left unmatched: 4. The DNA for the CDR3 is TGTGCCAGCAGTTTAACGGGGGGGAGGACAGATACGCAGTATTTT. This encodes CASSLTGGRTDTQYF. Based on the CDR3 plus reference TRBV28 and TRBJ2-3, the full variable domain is DVKVTQSSRYLVKRTGEKVFLECVQDMDHENMFWYRQDPGLGLRLIYFSYDVKMKEKGDIPEGYSVSREKKERFSLILESASTNQTSMYLCASSLTGGRTDTQYFGPGTRLTVL.

CDR3 sequence: CATSDRQNIQYF. Written as DNA, the CDR3 is TGTGCCACCTCGGACAGACAAAACATTCAGTACTTC. The gene calls are TRBV10-3 and TRBJ2-4; D may be TRBD1 (6 bases). There are 12 residues in the CDR3. The ends were cut back, 10 bases at V and 5 bases at J, with 12 bases in the middle. Germline-derived CDR1 and CDR2 are ENHRY and SYGVKD.

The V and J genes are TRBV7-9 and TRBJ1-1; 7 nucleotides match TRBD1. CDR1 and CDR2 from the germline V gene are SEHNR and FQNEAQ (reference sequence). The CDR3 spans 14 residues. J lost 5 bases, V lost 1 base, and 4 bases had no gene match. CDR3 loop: CASSLEGARTEAFF. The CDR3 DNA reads TGTGCCAGCAGCTTAGAGGGGGCTCGGACTGAAGCTTTCTTT.

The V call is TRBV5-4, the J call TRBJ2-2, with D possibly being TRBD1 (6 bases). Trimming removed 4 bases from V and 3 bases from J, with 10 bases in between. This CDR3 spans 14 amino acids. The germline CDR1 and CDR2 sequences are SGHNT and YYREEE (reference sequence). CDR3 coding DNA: TGTGCCAGCAGCCCGACAGGATACACCGGGGAGCTGTTTTTT. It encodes CASSPTGYTGELFF.

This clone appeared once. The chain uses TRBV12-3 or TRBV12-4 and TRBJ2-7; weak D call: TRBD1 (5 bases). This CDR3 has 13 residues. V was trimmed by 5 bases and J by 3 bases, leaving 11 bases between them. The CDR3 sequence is CASSKGHYYEQYF. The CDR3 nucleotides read TGTGCCAGCAGTAAGGGGCACTACTACGAGCAGTACTTC.

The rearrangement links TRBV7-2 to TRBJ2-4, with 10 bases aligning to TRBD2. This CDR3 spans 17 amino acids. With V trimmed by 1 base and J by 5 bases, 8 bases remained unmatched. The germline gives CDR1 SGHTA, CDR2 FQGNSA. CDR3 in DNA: TGTGCCAGCAGCTTAGGAGCTAGCGGGGGCGGTGAAAACATTCAGTACTTC. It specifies CASSLGASGGGENIQYF.

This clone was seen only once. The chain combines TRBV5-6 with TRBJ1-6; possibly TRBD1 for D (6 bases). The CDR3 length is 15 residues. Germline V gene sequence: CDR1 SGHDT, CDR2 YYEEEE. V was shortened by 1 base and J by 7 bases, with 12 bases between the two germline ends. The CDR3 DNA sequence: TGTGCCAGCAGCTTGTTGTCAGGGGACAATTCACCCCTCCACTTT. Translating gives CASSLLSGDNSPLHF.

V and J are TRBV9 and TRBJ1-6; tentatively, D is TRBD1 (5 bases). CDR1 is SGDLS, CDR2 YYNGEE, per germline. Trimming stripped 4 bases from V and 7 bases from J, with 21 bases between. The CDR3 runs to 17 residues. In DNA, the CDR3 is TGTGCCAGCAGCCTAAACGTTGGGGCCGGAGGGAATTCACCCCTCCACTTT. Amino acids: CASSLNVGAGGNSPLHF.

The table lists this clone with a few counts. The CDR3 is CASSRGQASTEAFF. DNA of the CDR3: TGTGCCAGCTCAAGGGGACAGGCGAGCACTGAAGCTTTCTTT. This chain joins TRBV18 and TRBJ1-1; 8 bases are a match to TRBD1. Trimming at V came to 5 bases and at J to 4 bases, leaving 6 bases not matched to a gene. This CDR3 is 14 amino acids long. CDR1 KGHSH and CDR2 LQKENI come from the germline V gene.

The CDR3 DNA is TGCGCCAGCAGCTTTGTAGGTCAGGGCTACGAGCAGTACTTC. Translating it yields CASSFVGQGYEQYF. V usage is TRBV5-1 and J usage is TRBJ2-7; D may be TRBD1 (5 bases). The V gene lost 2 bases and the J gene lost 3 bases, with 12 bases spanning the gap. The CDR3 has 14 residues. CDR1 SGHRS and CDR2 YFSETQ come from the germline V gene.

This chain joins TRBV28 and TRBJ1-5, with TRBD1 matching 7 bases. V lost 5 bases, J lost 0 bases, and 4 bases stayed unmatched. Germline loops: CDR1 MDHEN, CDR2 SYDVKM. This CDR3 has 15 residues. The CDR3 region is CASSKTGTSNQPQHF. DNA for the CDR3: TGTGCCAGCAGTAAGACAGGGACTAGCAATCAGCCCCAGCATTTT.

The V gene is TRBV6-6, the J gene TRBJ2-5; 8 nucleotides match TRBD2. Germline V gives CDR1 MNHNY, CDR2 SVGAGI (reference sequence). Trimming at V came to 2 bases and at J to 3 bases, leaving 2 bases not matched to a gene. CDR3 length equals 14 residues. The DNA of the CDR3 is TGTGCCAGCAGTTACCCCGGGGGGGAAGAGACCCAGTACTTC. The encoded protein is CASSYPGGEETQYF.

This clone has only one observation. CDR3 sequence: CAWDSTGGFDGNTIYF. The CDR3 DNA sequence: TGTGCCTGGGATTCGACAGGGGGCTTCGACGGGAACACCATATATTTT. The chain couples TRBV30 to TRBJ1-3; 10 bases align to TRBD1. V dropped 5 bases and J dropped 7; count of bases not matched to a gene: 14. The CDR3 has 16 amino acids. The germline gives CDR1 GTSNPN, CDR2 SVGIG (reference sequence).

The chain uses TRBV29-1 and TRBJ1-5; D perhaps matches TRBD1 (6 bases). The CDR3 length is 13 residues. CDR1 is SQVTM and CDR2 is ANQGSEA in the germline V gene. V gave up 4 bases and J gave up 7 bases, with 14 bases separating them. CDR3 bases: TGCAGCGTTGGGACAGCGGTTGGACAGCCCCAGCATTTT. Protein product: CSVGTAVGQPQHF. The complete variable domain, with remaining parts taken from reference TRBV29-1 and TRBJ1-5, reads SAVISQKPSRDICQRGTSLTIQCQVDSQVTMMFWYRQQPGQSLTLIATANQGSEATYESGFVIDKFPISRPNLTFSTLTVSNMSPEDSSIYLCSVGTAVGQPQHFGDGTRLSIL.

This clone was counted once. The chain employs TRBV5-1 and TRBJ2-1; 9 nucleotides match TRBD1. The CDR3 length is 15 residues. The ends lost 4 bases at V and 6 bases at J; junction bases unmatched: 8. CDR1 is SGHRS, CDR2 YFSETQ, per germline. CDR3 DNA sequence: TGCGCCAGCAGCCAAGGGACAGGGCCCGGCAATGAGCAGTTCTTC. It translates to CASSQGTGPGNEQFF.

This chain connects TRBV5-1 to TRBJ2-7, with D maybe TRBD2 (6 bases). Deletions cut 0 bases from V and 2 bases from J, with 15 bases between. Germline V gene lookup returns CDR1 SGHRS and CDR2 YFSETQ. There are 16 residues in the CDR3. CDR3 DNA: TGCGCCAGCAGCTTGGCGTTGGGACGGGAGCCCTACGAGCAGTACTTC. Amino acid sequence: CASSLALGREPYEQYF.